The 9 T cell receptor beta chains reported below all come from one sample, sequenced in a study of T cell repertoires in aging, cancer and after chemotherapy. A mixed TRB-A/B primer pool amplified rearranged TRB by multiplex touch-down PCR. MiXCR was run by TCRdb on the multiplex PCR reads, yielding one entry per CDR3 protein. The table lists approximately 4,200 distinct CDR3 sequences, 21% of them singletons. TCR beta rearrangements were amplified from peripheral blood genomic DNA. The sequencing sample was made of blood. Receptors originate from a human donor with a blood cancer.

This clonotype is medium-sized in the sample. This chain links TRBV6-2 or TRBV6-3 with TRBJ2-1, with 7 bases aligning to TRBD2. Germline trimming cut 5 bases from V and 4 bases from J; bases unmatched to any gene: 5. CDR3 length equals 14 residues. CDR1 and CDR2 (germline): MNHEY, SVGEGT. CDR3 coding DNA: TGTGCCAGCAGTAATGCGGGGGTATACAATGAGCAGTTCTTC. Protein product: CASSNAGVYNEQFF.

The rearrangement uses TRBV19 and TRBJ1-4; 8 positions match TRBD1. The germline gives CDR1 LNHDA, CDR2 SQIVND (reference sequence). This CDR3 has 17 residues. Trimming cost V 6 bases and J 0 bases; bases outside gene matches: 9. The DNA of the CDR3 is TGTGCCAGTAGGGTCCTTGACAGGGGAGCAACTAATGAAAAACTGTTTTTT. This sequence encodes CASRVLDRGATNEKLFF.

V usage is TRBV29-1 and J usage is TRBJ2-1; tentative D call: TRBD1 (7 bases). Deletions cut 3 bases from V and 4 bases from J, with 13 bases between. Germline CDR1 SQVTM, CDR2 ANQGSEA. The CDR3 spans 14 residues. The CDR3 DNA reads as TGCAGCGTTGAGAACAGGGGAGGTTACAATGAGCAGTTCTTC. Translation: CSVENRGGYNEQFF.

This clonotype was observed a few times. The V gene is TRBV7-2, the J gene TRBJ2-5, with TRBD2 matching over 8 bases. J was trimmed by 3 bases and V by 4 bases; bases with no gene match: 13. There are 17 residues in the CDR3. The V gene's germline CDR1 is SGHTA and CDR2 FQGNSA. The CDR3 loop is CASSSNGGAGAKETQYF. The DNA of the CDR3 is TGTGCCAGCAGCTCCAACGGGGGGGCGGGGGCAAAAGAGACCCAGTACTTC.

V gene TRBV6-6 combines with J gene TRBJ1-4, with D tentatively TRBD1 (5 bases). The V end lost 2 bases, the J end lost 1 base, and 8 bases lay between the germline ends. This CDR3 comprises 15 residues. Germline CDR1 reads MNHNY; CDR2 reads SVGAGI (reference sequence). CDR3 protein: CASSYQGVTNEKLFF. CDR3 DNA sequence: TGTGCCAGCAGTTACCAAGGGGTAACTAATGAAAAACTGTTTTTT.

V gene TRBV20-1 combines with J gene TRBJ2-5; 7 nucleotides align to TRBD2. The CDR3 is made up of 13 amino acids. J lost 4 bases, V lost 3 bases, and 5 bases had no gene match. Germline V gene sequence: CDR1 DFQATT, CDR2 SNEGSKA (reference sequence). The CDR3, as DNA: TGCAGTGCTAGCGGGGGAGGGGTAGAGACCCAGTACTTC. It translates to CSASGGGVETQYF.

This clonotype qualifies as medium-sized. The rearrangement links TRBV6-5 to TRBJ1-3, with D unclear. The germline V and J ends were trimmed by 5 bases and 0 bases, with 11 bases remaining between them. CDR3 length: 15 residues. Germline CDR1 is MNHEY and CDR2 is SVGAGI. The CDR3 nucleotides are TGTGCCAGCAGTCCCACATGGTACTCTGGAAACACCATATATTTT. Protein sequence: CASSPTWYSGNTIYF.

Within the sample, this clonotype is medium-sized. The chain carries TRBV19 and TRBJ1-2; D unclear. Germline-derived CDR1 and CDR2 are LNHDA and SQIVND (reference sequence). The germline V and J ends were trimmed by 0 bases and 8 bases, with 7 bases remaining between them. The CDR3 has 12 amino acids. The CDR3 loop is CASSIDPWGYTF. In nucleotides, the CDR3 is TGTGCCAGTAGTATAGATCCCTGGGGCTACACCTTC.

The V and J genes are TRBV7-9 and TRBJ2-7, with 8 nucleotides matching TRBD1. CDR1 SEHNR and CDR2 FQNEAQ come from the germline V gene (reference sequence). There are 14 residues in the CDR3. Trimming at V came to 6 bases and at J to 0 bases, leaving 4 bases not matched to a gene. This chain's CDR3 is CASRRDRPSYEQYF. CDR3 coding DNA: TGTGCCAGCAGGAGGGACAGGCCCTCCTACGAGCAGTACTTC.